The clone carrying this T cell receptor (beta chain) was observed a handful of times. Alongside blood RNA obtained from unsorted whole blood, germline DNA was also extracted. The sample comes from a study of tumor-infiltrating lymphocytes in primary liver carcinoma. In the study overall: The patients had histopathologically diagnosed primary liver carcinoma, and their disease was treated by surgical resection. Participating patients were men and women between 30 and 69 years old.

The CDR3 spans 14 residues. Trimming pared 0 bases from V and 6 bases from J, leaving 8 bases between. From germline, CDR1 is MGHRA and CDR2 YSYEKL. The authors made TCR beta cDNA from approximately 500 ng total RNA with a constant-region primer. Three nested multiplex PCR rounds, a slightly modified ARM-PCR, produced the libraries for TCR beta. A C-beta reverse primer and TRBV1-TRBV30 forward primers served in each of the first two PCR rounds, at 9 to 10 cycles apiece. TCRdb fed the multiplex PCR reads into MiXCR, producing one record per CDR3 protein. The data hold some 180,000 distinct CDR3 sequences, with about 55% observed a single time.

This clonotype originated in a man aged 35 to 55 with primary liver carcinoma and hepatitis B virus infection. The source material was peripheral blood. This chain joins TRBV4-1 and TRBJ2-2, with unresolved D. The CDR3 DNA reads TGCGCCAGCAGCCAAGATCCCCAGGCCGGGGAGCTGTTTTTT. The encoded protein is CASSQDPQAGELFF.